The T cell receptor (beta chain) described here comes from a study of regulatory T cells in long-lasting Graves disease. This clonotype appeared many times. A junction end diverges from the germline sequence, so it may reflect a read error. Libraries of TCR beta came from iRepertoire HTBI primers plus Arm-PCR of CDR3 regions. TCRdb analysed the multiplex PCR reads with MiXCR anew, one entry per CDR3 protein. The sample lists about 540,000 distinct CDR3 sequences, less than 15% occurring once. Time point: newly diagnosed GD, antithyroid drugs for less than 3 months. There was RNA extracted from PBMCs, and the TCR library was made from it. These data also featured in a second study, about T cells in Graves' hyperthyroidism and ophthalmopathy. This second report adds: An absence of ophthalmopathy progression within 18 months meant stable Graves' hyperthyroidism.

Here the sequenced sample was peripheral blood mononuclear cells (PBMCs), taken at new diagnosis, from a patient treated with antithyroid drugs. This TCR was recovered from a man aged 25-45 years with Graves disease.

The CDR3 loop is CSVEGIAAYEQYF. The CDR3 coding sequence is TGCAGCGTCGAAGGTATAGCCGCCTACGAGCAGTACTTC. The genes are TRBV29-1 and TRBJ2-7; D unresolved. Germline V gene lookup returns CDR1 SQVTM and CDR2 ANQGSEA. There are 13 residues in the CDR3.